The 6 T cell receptor beta chains below were found in one sample sequenced in a study of regulatory T cells in long-lasting Graves disease. Regarding time point: persistent/refractory GD, antithyroid drugs over 5 years with positive TRAb. Construction of the TCR library relied on RNA isolated from PBMCs. In building TCR beta libraries, iRepertoire HTBI primers were used together with Arm-PCR of CDR3 regions. TCRdb re-analysed the multiplex PCR reads in MiXCR, keeping a single row per CDR3 protein. The sample records hundreds of thousands of distinct CDR3 sequences, 20% to 25% being singletons. This specimen was peripheral blood mononuclear cells (PBMCs), taken when the disease was refractory, from a patient treated with antithyroid drugs. The source of these receptors is a female donor with Graves disease.

This clonotype was seen more than once but under ten times. V and J are TRBV20-1 and TRBJ2-2; perhaps TRBD1 as D (6 bases). The CDR3 extends over 13 amino acids. Germline assignment: CDR1 DFQATT and CDR2 SNEGSKA (reference sequence). With 4 bases removed from V and 4 bases from J, the gap between germline ends came to 10 bases. DNA for the CDR3: TGCAGTGCTATGGACAGCGGCACCGGGGAGCTGTTTTTT. Translated, it gives CSAMDSGTGELFF.

The rearrangement uses TRBV27 and TRBJ2-1, with TRBD2 identical over 11 bases. The CDR3 has 15 amino acids. V was clipped by 6 bases and J by 8 bases; unmatched bases: 9. From germline, CDR1 is MNHEY and CDR2 SMNVEV (reference sequence). The CDR3 nucleotides read TGTGCCAGCAGGCCAATAGCGGGAGGGGGTGATGAGCAGTTCTTC. It encodes CASRPIAGGGDEQFF.

Details on this clonotype: This may come from a read error, since a much larger clone is one base off. This chain links TRBV12-3 or TRBV12-4 with TRBJ2-7; TRBD1 matches at 7 bases. The CDR3 spans 13 residues. Written as DNA, the CDR3 is TGTGCCAGCAGTTTCACCAGGGGGTACGTGCAGTACTTC. Amino acid sequence: CASSFTRGYVQYF.

The chain couples TRBV28 to TRBJ1-3; a weak D match, TRBD1 (6 bases). The CDR3 is 16 residues long. V lost 3 bases and J 0 bases, leaving 12 bases between the germline ends. Germline V gives CDR1 MDHEN, CDR2 SYDVKM. The CDR3 nucleotides are TGTGCCAGCAGTTTCTCCGGACAGTACTCTGGAAACACCATATATTTT. It encodes CASSFSGQYSGNTIYF.

This clonotype has at least ten counts. This chain uses TRBV28 with TRBJ2-5; no definite D call. Germline CDR1 and CDR2: MDHEN and SYDVKM. This CDR3 contains 11 residues. V lost 6 bases and J 5 bases, leaving 7 bases between the germline ends. The CDR3 region is CASSMGETQYF. The CDR3 coding sequence is TGTGCCAGCAGCATGGGGGAGACCCAGTACTTC.

This clonotype has only a few counts. This chain links TRBV6-1 with TRBJ1-1, with D possibly being TRBD1 (6 bases). Germline V lookup: CDR1 MNHNS, CDR2 SASEGT. The CDR3 is 12 residues long. CDR3 amino acids: CSSSGARGVAFF. As DNA, the CDR3 is TGTTCCTCCTCGGGGGCGCGTGGTGTAGCTTTCTTT.